Below, 18 T cell receptor beta chains from the same sample are listed, as sequenced in a study of graft-versus-host responses after intestinal transplantation. These receptors have no known antigen. Data came from immunoSEQ multiplex PCR; TCRdb stores just in-frame clones and leaves some out. The sample holds roughly 110,000 clones, more than 85% seen once. The material was unstimulated CD8+ T cells sorted from spleen or lymph node cells, obtained before transplant. These receptors came from a human donor who was the organ donor for an intestinal transplant.

The chain combines TRBV27 with TRBJ2-7, with a weak D call TRBD1 (6 bases). V gave up 6 bases and J gave up 2 bases, with 11 bases separating them. The germline V gene encodes CDR1 MNHEY and CDR2 SMNVEV (reference sequence). The CDR3 sequence is 13 residues long. DNA for the CDR3: TGTGCCAGCAGCCTACAGGGACCCTACGAGCAGTACTTC. This gives the protein CASSLQGPYEQYF.

The V and J genes are TRBV4-1 and TRBJ2-1; D possibly corresponds to TRBD1 (6 bases). Germline loops: CDR1 MGHRA, CDR2 YSYEKL. The CDR3 is 13 amino acids. The V end was cut by 2 bases, the J end by 8 bases, with 10 bases between. The CDR3 DNA sequence: TGCGCCAGCAGCCAACAACAGGGAGATGAGCAGTTCTTC. It yields the protein CASSQQQGDEQFF.

This clone was seen only once. V and J are TRBV7-9 and TRBJ2-7, with D uncertain. CDR3 length: 12 residues. Germline CDR1 reads SEHNR; CDR2 reads FQNEAQ (reference sequence). V was cut by 5 bases and J by 4 bases, with 9 bases left in between. The DNA of the CDR3 is TGTGCCAGCAGCCCCCTGGAATACGAGCAGTACTTC. The encoded protein is CASSPLEYEQYF.

The rearrangement links TRBV5-4 to TRBJ2-1, with D maybe TRBD1 (6 bases). Looked up from germline, CDR1 is SGHNT and CDR2 is YYREEE (reference sequence). V lost 3 bases to trimming and J lost 0 bases, with 13 bases between them. The CDR3 is 16 amino acids. CDR3: CASSSLGAGSYNEQFF. The CDR3 DNA reads as TGTGCCAGCAGCTCTTTGGGGGCGGGCTCCTACAATGAGCAGTTCTTC.

This clone was found once. The chain couples TRBV5-6 to TRBJ1-5; D not certain. This CDR3 has 15 amino acids. V shed 0 bases and J shed 5 bases, with 12 bases lying between them. Germline V gives CDR1 SGHDT, CDR2 YYEEEE. The CDR3 sequence: CASSLGPKRDQPQHF. The CDR3 coding sequence is TGTGCCAGCAGCTTGGGACCAAAAAGGGATCAGCCCCAGCATTTT.

The CDR3, as DNA: TGTGCCAGCAGCGTGGGGATAGGGAATGGCTACACCTTC. This sequence encodes CASSVGIGNGYTF. V is TRBV9 and J is TRBJ1-2, with no clear D. CDR3 length: 13 residues. Germline CDR1 reads SGDLS; CDR2 reads YYNGEE. V was trimmed by 2 bases and J by 6 bases, leaving 11 bases between them.

This clone appeared once. The chain recombines TRBV19 with TRBJ1-5, with D maybe TRBD1 (6 bases). Germline loops: CDR1 LNHDA, CDR2 SQIVND (reference sequence). The CDR3 is 18 residues long. Trimming shortened V by 2 bases and J by 6 bases, and 23 bases separated the two germline ends. In DNA form, the CDR3 reads TGTGCCAGTAGTATACAACAGCTTGTGGGGGGCTTAGGTCAGCCCCAGCATTTT. Encoded protein: CASSIQQLVGGLGQPQHF.

The CDR3 bases are TGTGCCAGCAGCTTGGGACAGTACAATGAGCAGTTCTTC. Translation: CASSLGQYNEQFF. This rearrangement joins TRBV13 to TRBJ2-1, with 7 positions matching TRBD1. There are 13 residues in the CDR3. The trim removed 3 bases at V and 4 bases at J, leaving 0 bases unmatched. Per the germline V gene, CDR1 is PRHDT and CDR2 is FYEKMQ (reference sequence).

This clone came up once. The V gene is TRBV30, the J gene TRBJ1-1, with no clear D. The germline V and J ends were trimmed by 0 bases and 6 bases, with 8 bases remaining between them. Germline V CDR1 and CDR2: GTSNPN, SVGIG (reference sequence). The CDR3 consists of 12 residues. CDR3 bases: TGTGCCTGGAGTGTAGAGACTCCTGAAGCTTTCTTT. This encodes CAWSVETPEAFF.

The V and J genes are TRBV28 and TRBJ2-3; D gene unclear. Germline values: CDR1 MDHEN, CDR2 SYDVKM. CDR3 length equals 13 residues. V shed 7 bases and J shed 6 bases, with 14 bases lying between them. The CDR3 DNA follows: TGTGCCAGCAACCCCCTTTACCAGGATACGCAGTATTTT. Translation: CASNPLYQDTQYF.

The chain is built from TRBV13 and TRBJ1-2; D call uncertain. Looked up from germline, CDR1 is PRHDT and CDR2 is FYEKMQ (reference sequence). The CDR3 has 13 amino acids. Trimming cost V 0 bases and J 4 bases, with 6 bases left between them. The CDR3 coding sequence is TGTGCCAGCAGCTTAGGGGGAACCTATGGCTACACCTTC. Its protein product is CASSLGGTYGYTF.

The V gene is TRBV5-1, the J gene TRBJ2-1, with D perhaps TRBD1 (5 bases). Germline CDR1 reads SGHRS; CDR2 reads YFSETQ. The CDR3 has 13 residues. Trimming stripped 7 bases from V and 0 bases from J, with 8 bases between. CDR3 region: CASGASSYNEQFF. CDR3 sequence (DNA): TGCGCCAGCGGGGCTAGCTCCTACAATGAGCAGTTCTTC.

This clone occurred once. The chain combines TRBV2 with TRBJ2-7; D unresolved. CDR1 SNHLY and CDR2 FYNNEI come from the germline V gene. The CDR3 covers 14 residues. Trimming left V 7 bases short and J 3 bases short, with 16 bases between. The chain's CDR3 is CASTPGPYIYEQYF. For the CDR3, the DNA is TGTGCCAGCACCCCTGGGCCATACATCTACGAGCAGTACTTC. Drawing the rest from reference TRBV2 and TRBJ2-7, the complete variable domain is EPEVTQTPSHQVTQMGQEVILRCVPISNHLYFYWYRQILGQKVEFLVSFYNNEISEKSEIFDDQFSVERPDGSNFTLKIRSTKLEDSAMYFCASTPGPYIYEQYFGPGTRLTVT.

The J gene is TRBJ2-7, the V gene TRBV7-9, with 8 positions matching TRBD1. CDR1 SEHNR and CDR2 FQNEAQ come from the germline V gene (reference sequence). V was clipped by 1 base and J by 4 bases; unmatched bases: 0. The CDR3 has 13 amino acids. CDR3 DNA: TGTGCCAGCAGCTTAGGGACAGGGTACGAGCAGTACTTC. It encodes CASSLGTGYEQYF.

This chain uses TRBV7-9 with TRBJ2-3, with D perhaps matching TRBD1 (5 bases). Trimming pared 1 base from V and 4 bases from J, leaving 9 bases between. Per germline, CDR1 SEHNR and CDR2 FQNEAQ (reference sequence). This CDR3 region has 14 residues. The CDR3 here is CASSLEGRADTQYF. CDR3 nucleotides: TGTGCCAGCAGCTTAGAGGGGCGCGCAGATACGCAGTATTTT.

This clone was seen only once. The chain has TRBV19 and TRBJ2-5; 11 bases are shared with TRBD2. Matching the DNA end better, TRBJ2-7 makes the J call doubtful. Germline values: CDR1 LNHDA, CDR2 SQIVND (reference sequence). The CDR3 has 15 amino acids. The CDR3 DNA reads as TGTGCCAGTAGTATATCAGCTAGCGGGAGGTACGAGCAGTACTTC. Its protein product is CASSISASGRYEQYF.

This chain joins TRBV10-3 and TRBJ1-5; D unresolved. From germline, CDR1 is ENHRY and CDR2 SYGVKD. The CDR3 sequence is 14 residues long. V was shortened by 0 bases and J by 9 bases, with 12 bases between the two germline ends. Written as DNA, the CDR3 is TGTGCCATCAGTGAGTCGCGTGTGATTAGGCCCCAGCATTTT. Translation: CAISESRVIRPQHF.

V gene TRBV27 combines with J gene TRBJ1-1; no definite D call. The CDR3 is made up of 15 amino acids. Per germline, CDR1 MNHEY and CDR2 SMNVEV (reference sequence). V lost 6 bases to trimming and J lost 5 bases, with 19 bases between them. The CDR3 DNA is TGTGCCAGCAGACGTAGCGGGGAGTTCGGGACTGAAGCTTTCTTT. Protein: CASRRSGEFGTEAFF.